This T cell receptor (beta chain) was sequenced during a study of shared clonotypes between healthy human individuals (TCRdb year 2020). About the study as a whole: The cohort comprised a couple of women and a few men aged 18 to 49 years. For each donor, three plates each were used for CD4 naive and CD4 memory, two plates were used for CD8 naive, and one plate was used for CD8 memory. Leukapheresis yielded between about 0.94 and 9 billion PBMCs per donor. To increase sequencing depth and limit assay-specific biases, TCR repertoire library preparation and sequencing were carried out by different laboratories using diverse techniques. The study deeply sequenced blood TCR repertoires of five healthy adults to estimate repertoire size and the extent of clonotype sharing between individuals.

CDR1 is given as SGHTA and CDR2 as FQGNSA, both from the germline V gene. From cysteine to phenylalanine, the CDR3 is 15 amino acids long. Only the CDR3 DNA stays, 45 bases, in frame from base 1. Ends trimmed: V by 5 bases, J by 3 bases; bases unmatched to a gene: 10. A note on this clone: Its antigen target is currently unknown. The input lacks base qualities; no much larger clone sits a single base away.

Results and caveats for the whole study, not just this receptor: Across a few donors, 4.5% to 6.5% of naive CD4, roughly 3.5% of naive CD8, about 2% of memory CD4, and under 0.45% of memory CD8 clonotypes were shared. Higher generation probabilities were observed for clonotypes shared by all four sorted-subset donors than for non-shared clonotypes. Sampling was limited to blood, and TCR repertoires in tissue likely differ from TCR repertoires in blood. Pairwise subsampling indicated that sequencing depth was expected to affect the degree of clonotype sharing among donors. Because the study included only a small number of donors, the genetic and exposure-history diversity represented was limited. Rarefaction of sorted-subset datasets indicated incomplete sequencing despite the large sequencing depth. Estimated clonotype richness was generally larger for naive than for memory subsets.

The donors were healthy, HIV-negative adults who had no recently reported acute infections or vaccinations. Only Caucasian adults living in Nashville, Tennessee, USA were represented among the donors. CD4+ T cells were enriched through magnetic negative selection, after which naive cells were positively selected on CD45RA and the remaining negative fraction served as the memory subset. Blood was collected by leukapheresis, and PBMCs were isolated by Ficoll-Histopaque density gradient centrifugation and then cryopreserved in liquid nitrogen vapor phase. Purity and quantity of every magnetically sorted T cell population were checked by analytical flow cytometry. Genomic DNA was isolated from each sorted fraction and quantified by UV absorbance on a Nanodrop 2000c. Using the deep immunoSEQ assay, multiplex PCR amplified TCR CDR3 regions from genomic DNA. For each cell subset, the extracted genomic DNA was distributed evenly across all wells of several immunoSEQ 96-well plates, and each plate served as one replicate. For sorted subsets, each replicate PCR was loaded with around 200 ng genomic DNA, equivalent to 32,000 or so T cell genomes. Purified libraries were measured with a Qubit 3.0 fluorometer, size-checked on a Bioanalyzer 2100, and measured again with the KAPA Library Quantification kit. Each immunoSEQ 96-well plate was sequenced on its own single-read 150-cycle Illumina NextSeq 550 flow cell. As for the authors' bioinformatics: Because only junctional sequences without quality scores were contained in the immunoSEQ output, filtering matching that applied to full-length reads could not be performed. To assign V/J genes and CDR3, sequences were annotated against IMGT germline references using PyIR, a Python wrapper for IgBLAST v1.9. Reads were filtered out if the reads had weak V/J assignments (E-value above 1e-6), no CDR3, stop codons, out-of-frame junctions, or ambiguous translated residues. V3J clonotypes were defined as sequences sharing the same inferred V gene, J gene, and CDR3 amino acid sequence. The percentage overlap between two repertoires was calculated by dividing the number of shared unique clonotypes by the size of the smaller repertoire. Repertoire richness was assessed with RTK rarefaction, the Chao1 estimator, and Recon v2.1 estimates of unobserved clonotypes. Generation probabilities were computed with OLGA for all TCRbeta clonotypes obtained by the gDNA method from several donors. TCRdb provides this immuneACCESS table in a form limited to in-frame rearrangements. Some clones are lacking; in checked studies, under half of them reflect an unresolved V gene, and why the rest are absent is not known. V, J and clone size derive from that table, while D and trimming were established from the DNA sequence. For this sample there are about 1.1 million clones; 78% appear just once. In total, the top ten clones hold roughly 0.55% of the sample.

The rearranged chain carries TRBV7-2 and TRBJ2-7; 7 nucleotides in the junction match TRBD1. This TCR was sampled from a man aged 18 to 29 in good health. Some clones in this sample may be carry-over from other donors' samples. Sequencing used memory CD4+ T cells from PBMCs. The cell subset or site label corresponds to: CD45RA-negative fraction. The sequenced DNA: TGTGCCAGCAGCAAAGACCCGGGACAGATCTACGAGCAGTACTTC. This yields the protein CASSKDPGQIYEQYF. The full variable domain, with segments outside the CDR3 supplied by the reference TRBV7-2 and TRBJ2-7 proteins, appears as GAGVSQSPSNKVTEKGKDVELRCDPISGHTALYWYRQSLGQGLEFLIYFQGNSAPDKSGLPSDRFSAERTGGSVSTLTIQRTQQEDSAVYLCASSKDPGQIYEQYFGPGTRLTVT.